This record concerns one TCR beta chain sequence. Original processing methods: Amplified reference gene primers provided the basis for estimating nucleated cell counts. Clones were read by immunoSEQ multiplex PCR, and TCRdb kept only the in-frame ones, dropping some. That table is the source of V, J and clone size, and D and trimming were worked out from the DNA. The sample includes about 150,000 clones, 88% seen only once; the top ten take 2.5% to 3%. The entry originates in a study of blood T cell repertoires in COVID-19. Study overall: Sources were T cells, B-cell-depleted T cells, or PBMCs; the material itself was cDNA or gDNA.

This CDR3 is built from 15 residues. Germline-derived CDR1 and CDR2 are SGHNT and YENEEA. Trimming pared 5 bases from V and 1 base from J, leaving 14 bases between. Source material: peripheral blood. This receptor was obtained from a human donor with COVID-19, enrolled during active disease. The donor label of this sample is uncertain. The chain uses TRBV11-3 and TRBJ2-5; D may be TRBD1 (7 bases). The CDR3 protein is CASSLRQGLQETQYF. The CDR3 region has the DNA TGTGCCAGCAGCCTCCGACAGGGACTCCAAGAGACCCAGTACTTC.